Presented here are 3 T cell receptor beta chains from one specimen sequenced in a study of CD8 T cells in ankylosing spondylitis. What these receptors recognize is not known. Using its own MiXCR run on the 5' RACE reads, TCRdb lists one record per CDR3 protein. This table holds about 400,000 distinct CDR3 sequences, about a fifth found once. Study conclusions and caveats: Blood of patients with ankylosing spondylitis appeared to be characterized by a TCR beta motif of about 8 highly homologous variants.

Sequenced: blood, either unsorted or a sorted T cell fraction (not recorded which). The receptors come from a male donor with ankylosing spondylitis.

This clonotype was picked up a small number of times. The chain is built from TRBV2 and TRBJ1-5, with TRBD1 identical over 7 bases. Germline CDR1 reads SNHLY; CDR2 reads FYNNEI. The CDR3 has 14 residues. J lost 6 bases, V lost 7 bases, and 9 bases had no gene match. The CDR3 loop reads CASTGDRILQPQHF. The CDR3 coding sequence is TGTGCCAGCACCGGGGACAGAATACTTCAGCCCCAGCATTTT.

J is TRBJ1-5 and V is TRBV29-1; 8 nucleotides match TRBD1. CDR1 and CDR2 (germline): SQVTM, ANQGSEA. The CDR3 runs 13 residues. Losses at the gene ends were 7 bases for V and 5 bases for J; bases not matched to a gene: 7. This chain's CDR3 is CSATDRGDQPQHF. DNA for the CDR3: TGCAGCGCAACCGACAGGGGAGATCAGCCCCAGCATTTT. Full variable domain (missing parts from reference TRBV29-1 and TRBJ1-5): SAVISQKPSRDICQRGTSLTIQCQVDSQVTMMFWYRQQPGQSLTLIATANQGSEATYESGFVIDKFPISRPNLTFSTLTVSNMSPEDSSIYLCSATDRGDQPQHFGDGTRLSIL.

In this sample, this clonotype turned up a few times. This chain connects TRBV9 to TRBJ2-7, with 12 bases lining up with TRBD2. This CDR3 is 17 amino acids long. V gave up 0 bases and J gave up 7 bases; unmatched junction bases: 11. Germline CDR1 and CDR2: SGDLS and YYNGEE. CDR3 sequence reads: CASSVGASGRAEEEQYF. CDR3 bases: TGTGCCAGCAGCGTAGGGGCTAGCGGGAGGGCCGAAGAAGAGCAGTACTTC.